These 6 T cell receptor beta chains share one sample of origin, sequenced in a study of blood T cell repertoires in COVID-19. The table came from immunoSEQ multiplex PCR; TCRdb's copy has only in-frame clones and leaves some out. The table records more than 200,000 clones, roughly 80% of them present only once. Source material: peripheral blood. The receptors originated from a man aged 80 or over with acute or convalescent COVID-19.

The chain's CDR3 is CASREGGQLGYTF. The CDR3 DNA is TGTGCCAGTAGAGAAGGGGGCCAGTTGGGCTACACCTTC. The J gene is TRBJ1-2, the V gene TRBV19; 7 bases fit TRBD1. CDR1 LNHDA and CDR2 SQIVND come from the germline V gene (reference sequence). After removal of 6 bases from V and 8 bases from J, the junction contained 9 bases not matched to a gene. The CDR3 totals 13 residues.

This clone was seen only once. The V call is TRBV6-6, the J call TRBJ1-5, with 7 bases aligning to TRBD1. The CDR3 length is 15 residues. Trimming cost V 4 bases and J 3 bases; bases outside gene matches: 6. CDR1 is MNHNY, CDR2 SVGAGI, per germline (reference sequence). The CDR3 sequence is CASSSGQVLNQPQHF. CDR3 bases: TGTGCCAGCAGTTCCGGACAGGTCCTCAATCAGCCCCAGCATTTT.

The chain uses TRBV3-1 (or the pseudogene TRBV3-2) and TRBJ2-5; TRBD2 matches 15 bases. Germline V gene sequence: CDR1 LGHDT, CDR2 YNNKEL (reference sequence). The trim removed 4 bases at V and 5 bases at J, leaving 5 bases unmatched. The CDR3 is 16 residues long. CDR3 amino acids: CASSRTSGRAGETQYF. The DNA for the CDR3 is TGTGCCAGCAGCCGGACTAGCGGGAGGGCCGGGGAGACCCAGTACTTC.

The chain joins TRBV4-1 to TRBJ2-1, with 13 bases that match TRBD2. Trimming removed 4 bases from V and 7 bases from J; junction bases left unmatched: 7. The CDR3 totals 16 residues. CDR1 and CDR2 (germline): MGHRA, YSYEKL. CDR3 amino acids: CASSPGTSGTRNEQFF. CDR3 in DNA: TGCGCCAGCAGCCCCGGGACTAGCGGGACTCGGAATGAGCAGTTCTTC.

The chain joins TRBV7-2 to TRBJ2-1, with 11 bases matching TRBD2. Germline V gene sequence: CDR1 SGHTA, CDR2 FQGNSA. V was pared by 3 bases and J by 0 bases, with 1 base of the junction left unmatched. CDR3 length: 16 amino acids. CDR3 loop: CASSLGLAVSYNEQFF. CDR3 nucleotide sequence: TGTGCCAGCAGCTTGGGACTAGCGGTCTCCTACAATGAGCAGTTCTTC.

The genes are TRBV6-1 and TRBJ2-3, with 9 nucleotides matching TRBD1. Germline V gene lookup returns CDR1 MNHNS and CDR2 SASEGT. This CDR3 contains 17 residues. Unmatched junction bases numbered 11, after V lost 4 bases and J lost 3 bases. The CDR3 nucleotides are TGTGCCAGCAGTGCTTTAGGGACAGGGAGTATGACAGATACGCAGTATTTT. Protein product: CASSALGTGSMTDTQYF.